One and the same sample provided the 19 T cell receptor beta chains below, sequenced in a study of vaccination effects on CD4 cells after COVID-19. TCRdb's copy holds only in-frame clones and misses some; the assay was immunoSEQ multiplex PCR. Of some 46,000 clones in the sample, more than 65% are singletons; the top ten hold around 3.5%. Their recognized antigens are unknown. Isolating CD4+ T cells followed 9 to 10 days of culture. The individual was infected with SARS-CoV-2 between March and December 2020, as confirmed by PCR. Subjects were given two BNT162b2 or mRNA-1273 vaccine doses. The source was CD4+ T cells from PBMCs cultured without peptide, collected after COVID-19 vaccination. The receptors shown here come from a human donor who had a prior SARS-CoV-2 infection.

V and J are TRBV6-1 and TRBJ1-1; no clear D gene. This CDR3 region has 15 residues. The V and J ends lost 2 bases and 1 base respectively, with 11 bases between them. CDR1 and CDR2 (germline): MNHNS, SASEGT. The CDR3 loop is CASSERWAGNTEAFF. In nucleotides, the CDR3 is TGTGCCAGCAGTGAACGATGGGCAGGGAACACTGAAGCTTTCTTT.

V gene TRBV5-4 combines with J gene TRBJ2-3; 10 bases align to TRBD2. This CDR3 has 19 residues. CDR1 and CDR2 (germline): SGHNT, YYREEE (reference sequence). Losses at the gene ends were 3 bases for V and 1 base for J; bases not matched to a gene: 14. CDR3 sequence: CASSSPNQAGGPGTDTQYF. The CDR3 region has the DNA TGTGCCAGCAGCTCGCCGAATCAAGCGGGGGGGCCCGGCACAGATACGCAGTATTTT.

The chain couples TRBV20-1 to TRBJ2-3, with 10 nucleotides matching TRBD2. This CDR3 is 15 amino acids long. Per the germline V gene, CDR1 is DFQATT and CDR2 is SNEGSKA (reference sequence). Trimming cost V 3 bases and J 4 bases; bases outside gene matches: 7. The CDR3 loop reads CSASNSGRAPDTQYF. CDR3 nucleotide sequence: TGCAGTGCTAGTAACAGCGGGAGGGCCCCAGATACGCAGTATTTT.

The chain carries TRBV5-1 and TRBJ2-2; 10 bases map to TRBD1. J lost 4 bases, V lost 7 bases, and 4 bases had no gene match. CDR3 size: 14 residues. The germline V gene encodes CDR1 SGHRS and CDR2 YFSETQ. This CDR3 reads CASGTGAVTGELFF. Written as DNA, the CDR3 is TGCGCCAGCGGGACAGGGGCCGTCACCGGGGAGCTGTTTTTT.

The chain is built from TRBV19 and TRBJ2-7; D is uncertain. This CDR3 has 14 residues. V was shortened by 1 base and J by 2 bases, with 9 bases between the two germline ends. Germline V lookup: CDR1 LNHDA, CDR2 SQIVND (reference sequence). The CDR3, as DNA: TGTGCCAGTAGTATAGCAAGAGAGCCCTACGAGCAGTACTTC. Its protein is CASSIAREPYEQYF. The full variable domain, completed using reference TRBV19 and TRBJ2-7, is DGGITQSPKYLFRKEGQNVTLSCEQNLNHDAMYWYRQDPGQGLRLIYYSQIVNDFQKGDIAEGYSVSREKKESFPLTVTSAQKNPTAFYLCASSIAREPYEQYFGPGTRLTVT.

The genes are TRBV3-1 (or the pseudogene TRBV3-2) and TRBJ2-2; D remains ambiguous. The CDR3 loop spans 13 amino acids. V lost 2 bases, J lost 6 bases, and 7 bases lay in between. Germline CDR1 LGHDT, CDR2 YNNKEL (reference sequence). The CDR3 sequence: CASSQSGAGELFF. The DNA of the CDR3 is TGTGCCAGCAGCCAATCTGGGGCCGGGGAGCTGTTTTTT.

The V gene is TRBV7-9, the J gene TRBJ1-1; D not resolved. Germline lookup yields CDR1 SEHNR and CDR2 FQNEAQ (reference sequence). Between the trimmed V and J ends, which lost 3 bases and 4 bases, there was a span of 6 bases. This CDR3 comprises 12 residues. The CDR3 region has the DNA TGTGCCAGCAGCTTCCTTGGCACTGAAGCTTTCTTT. This encodes CASSFLGTEAFF.

The chain combines TRBV5-6 with TRBJ2-7, with D hard to call. The CDR3 sequence is 15 residues long. Trimming pared 6 bases from V and 6 bases from J, leaving 22 bases between. The germline gives CDR1 SGHDT, CDR2 YYEEEE. The CDR3 loop reads CASKLVGWPASEQYF. CDR3 sequence (DNA): TGTGCCAGCAAGTTGGTGGGGTGGCCAGCCAGCGAGCAGTACTTC. Full variable domain (missing parts from reference TRBV5-6 and TRBJ2-7): DAGVTQSPTHLIKTRGQQVTLRCSPKSGHDTVSWYQQALGQGPQFIFQYYEEEERQRGNFPDRFSGHQFPNYSSELNVNALLLGDSALYLCASKLVGWPASEQYFGPGTRLTVT.

The chain has TRBV6-1 and TRBJ2-5, with D unresolved. Looked up from germline, CDR1 is MNHNS and CDR2 is SASEGT. The CDR3 contains 12 residues. The ends were cut back, 0 bases at V and 5 bases at J, with 4 bases in the middle. The CDR3: CASSEAVETQYF. As DNA, the CDR3 is TGTGCCAGCAGTGAAGCTGTTGAGACCCAGTACTTC.

The rearrangement uses TRBV11-2 and TRBJ2-1; TRBD2 agrees at 13 bases. The junction had 7 bases not matched to a gene; V was cut back by 4 bases and J by 7 bases. CDR3 length equals 16 residues. Germline V gene sequence: CDR1 SGHAT, CDR2 FQNNGV. The CDR3, as DNA: TGTGCCAGCAGCTCCCCACTAGCGGGAGGGCCAAATGAGCAGTTCTTC. As protein: CASSSPLAGGPNEQFF.

This sequence joins TRBV9 and TRBJ2-3; 12 bases are a match to TRBD2. Per the germline V gene, CDR1 is SGDLS and CDR2 is YYNGEE. The V segment lost 2 bases and the J segment 3 bases; nucleotides outside the gene matches: 1. The CDR3 extends over 15 amino acids. The CDR3 bases are TGTGCCAGCAGCGTGGGGACTAGCGGGACAGATACGCAGTATTTT. Translating it yields CASSVGTSGTDTQYF.

V usage is TRBV5-1 and J usage is TRBJ1-2; maybe TRBD1 (6 bases). V lost 3 bases, J lost 4 bases, and 13 bases lay in between. The CDR3 is 14 amino acids. CDR1 SGHRS and CDR2 YFSETQ come from the germline V gene. The CDR3 nucleotides read TGCGCCAGCAGCTCCCTTGACAGGATCTATGGCTACACCTTC. This encodes CASSSLDRIYGYTF.

The chain recombines TRBV12-3 or TRBV12-4 with TRBJ1-2; D is perhaps TRBD1 (6 bases). The length of the CDR3 is 13 residues. V was clipped by 4 bases and J by 8 bases, with 14 bases between them. The CDR3 here is CASSSTGFGGYTF. In DNA, the CDR3 is TGTGCCAGCAGTTCCACAGGGTTTGGCGGCTACACCTTC.

The chain links TRBV13 to TRBJ1-6; the D is unclear. The CDR3 has 14 amino acids. The V gene's germline CDR1 is PRHDT and CDR2 FYEKMQ (reference sequence). Trimming took off 3 bases at V and 8 bases at J, with 11 bases between the two ends. DNA for the CDR3: TGTGCCAGCAGCTTCGGTCCCCGTTATTCACCCCTCCACTTT. Translation: CASSFGPRYSPLHF.

V and J are TRBV4-1 and TRBJ2-7, with D possibly TRBD1 on 5 matching bases. The germline V gene has CDR1 MGHRA and CDR2 YSYEKL. The CDR3 totals 14 residues. The V gene lost 4 bases and the J gene lost 5 bases, with 15 bases spanning the gap. The CDR3 spells CASSPRDLGNEQYF. For the CDR3, the DNA is TGCGCCAGCAGCCCCAGGGATCTAGGGAACGAGCAGTACTTC.

J is TRBJ2-1 and V is TRBV11-3, with TRBD1 matching 11 bases. The CDR3 totals 14 residues. CDR1 is SGHNT, CDR2 YENEEA, per germline. With 5 bases clipped from V and 10 bases from J, the junction kept 7 bases outside the gene matches. This chain's CDR3 is CASSHGQGAGEQFF. The DNA of the CDR3 is TGTGCCAGCAGCCACGGACAGGGGGCGGGGGAGCAGTTCTTC.

The rearrangement uses TRBV2 and TRBJ2-1; D is possibly TRBD2 (6 bases). The CDR3 runs 16 residues. Trimming left V 4 bases short and J 3 bases short, with 16 bases between. Per germline, CDR1 SNHLY and CDR2 FYNNEI. The CDR3 protein is CASSGGAPRRYNEQFF. In DNA form, the CDR3 reads TGTGCCAGCAGTGGCGGGGCTCCCAGGCGCTACAATGAGCAGTTCTTC.

This clone was recorded once. The chain uses TRBV2 and TRBJ1-2; no definite D call. The CDR3 length is 14 residues. Germline V gene data show CDR1 as SNHLY and CDR2 as FYNNEI. Trimming left V 4 bases short and J 4 bases short, with 13 bases between. The CDR3 DNA follows: TGTGCCAGCAGTGGGGAAACGAAACGCTATGGCTACACCTTC. Translating gives CASSGETKRYGYTF.

The count of this clone is one. The V gene is TRBV18, the J gene TRBJ2-7, with 7 bases identical to TRBD1. This CDR3 is 14 amino acids long. J lost 2 bases, V lost 3 bases, and 4 bases had no gene match. Germline V gene data show CDR1 as KGHSH and CDR2 as LQKENI. The CDR3 DNA reads as TGTGCCAGCTCACCGCGACAGGGCCCCTACGAGCAGTACTTC. Its protein product is CASSPRQGPYEQYF.